These 13 T cell receptor beta chains came from one sample sequenced in a study of blood T cell repertoires in COVID-19. Generated by immunoSEQ multiplex PCR, the TCRdb table keeps only in-frame clones and is missing some. The sample records 200,000 to 250,000 clones, around 83% being singletons. The sample was peripheral blood. These receptors were taken from a woman aged 45-59 years with acute or convalescent COVID-19.

This rearrangement joins TRBV9 to TRBJ2-3; TRBD2 aligns across 9 bases. Germline trimming cut 7 bases from V and 7 bases from J; bases unmatched to any gene: 7. CDR3 length equals 13 residues. The germline V gene encodes CDR1 SGDLS and CDR2 YYNGEE. Here the CDR3 DNA reads TGTGCCAGCGGGGAGGCGGGAGGGAATACGCAGTATTTT. This encodes CASGEAGGNTQYF.

This clone has just a few counts. The chain is built from TRBV9 and TRBJ1-2; D perhaps matches TRBD1 (5 bases). The V and J ends lost 0 bases and 5 bases respectively, with 14 bases between them. The CDR3 runs 15 residues. In germline, CDR1 is SGDLS, CDR2 YYNGEE. The DNA for the CDR3 is TGTGCCAGCAGCGTAGCTAGCGGGACGGCTTATGGCTACACCTTC. It translates to CASSVASGTAYGYTF.

The chain joins TRBV5-6 to TRBJ1-2, with D perhaps matching TRBD1 (5 bases). CDR1 and CDR2 (germline): SGHDT, YYEEEE. The CDR3 is made up of 13 amino acids. V lost 5 bases to trimming and J lost 0 bases, with 8 bases between them. The CDR3 bases are TGTGCCAGCAGTGGACAAGCTAACTATGGCTACACCTTC. This sequence encodes CASSGQANYGYTF.

CDR3 sequence: CASSSGLAGGIGTQYF. In DNA, the CDR3 is TGTGCCAGCAGTTCGGGACTAGCGGGGGGCATCGGGACCCAGTACTTC. V is TRBV28 and J is TRBJ2-5; 15 positions agree with TRBD2. The CDR3 contains 16 residues. V dropped 4 bases and J dropped 7; count of bases not matched to a gene: 7. In germline, CDR1 is MDHEN, CDR2 SYDVKM.

This clone was picked up a small number of times. This sequence joins TRBV5-5 and TRBJ1-2; 7 bases align to TRBD1. This CDR3 has 14 amino acids. Trimming removed 0 bases from V and 5 bases from J; junction bases left unmatched: 4. Germline values: CDR1 SGHKS, CDR2 YYEKEE (reference sequence). The CDR3 spells CASSLEGAGYGYTF. CDR3 in DNA: TGTGCCAGCAGCTTGGAGGGGGCGGGGTATGGCTACACCTTC.

The V and J genes are TRBV3-1 (or the pseudogene TRBV3-2) and TRBJ1-6; the match to TRBD1 covers 9 bases. V trimming: 4 bases; J trimming: 8 bases; junction bases outside the gene matches: 3. CDR1 and CDR2 (germline): LGHDT, YNNKEL (reference sequence). CDR3 size: 14 residues. The CDR3 region is CASSLQGADSPLHF. Here the CDR3 DNA reads TGTGCCAGCAGCCTACAGGGGGCCGATTCACCCCTCCACTTT.

The V and J genes are TRBV27 and TRBJ1-6, with a tentative D call TRBD1 (5 bases). The V and J ends lost 3 bases and 10 bases respectively, with 13 bases between them. CDR3 length: 14 residues. The germline V gene has CDR1 MNHEY and CDR2 SMNVEV (reference sequence). The CDR3 bases are TGTGCCAGCAGTTTCTCAAGGGGAAACTCACCCCTCCACTTT. The encoded protein is CASSFSRGNSPLHF.

In this sample, this clone turned up once. The V and J genes are TRBV19 and TRBJ1-2; D unresolved. The V and J ends lost 0 bases and 2 bases respectively, with 10 bases between them. Germline assignment: CDR1 LNHDA and CDR2 SQIVND (reference sequence). The CDR3 consists of 15 residues. CDR3 loop: CASSIDREWNYGYTF. The DNA for the CDR3 is TGTGCCAGTAGTATAGATCGGGAGTGGAACTATGGCTACACCTTC.

The chain joins TRBV10-3 to TRBJ1-2; TRBD1 is a possible D gene (5 bases). CDR1 and CDR2 from the germline V gene are ENHRY and SYGVKD. Trimming left V 7 bases short and J 2 bases short, with 14 bases between. The CDR3 runs to 14 residues. The CDR3 coding sequence is TGTGCCATCACCTTCGGGGGGTCGAACTATGGCTACACCTTC. The encoded protein is CAITFGGSNYGYTF.

This chain joins TRBV5-1 and TRBJ1-5; 8 bases agree with TRBD1. CDR1 and CDR2 from the germline V gene are SGHRS and YFSETQ. The CDR3 consists of 15 residues. With 0 bases clipped from V and 4 bases from J, the junction kept 3 bases outside the gene matches. The CDR3 reads CASSLAGQGNQPQHF. The CDR3 nucleotides read TGCGCCAGCAGCTTGGCAGGACAGGGAAATCAGCCCCAGCATTTT.

Only one count was recorded for this clone. The chain recombines TRBV3-1 (or the pseudogene TRBV3-2) with TRBJ2-7; 9 bases line up with TRBD2. Per germline, CDR1 LGHDT and CDR2 YNNKEL (reference sequence). There are 15 residues in the CDR3. After removal of 1 base from V and 5 bases from J, the junction contained 6 bases not matched to a gene. The CDR3 protein is CASSQVAGGPNEQYF. The CDR3 DNA follows: TGTGCCAGCAGCCAAGTCGCGGGAGGGCCTAACGAGCAGTACTTC.

This chain joins TRBV5-1 and TRBJ2-7; TRBD1 is a possible D gene (5 bases). Germline loops: CDR1 SGHRS, CDR2 YFSETQ. V gave up 2 bases and J gave up 9 bases, with 15 bases separating them. The CDR3 loop spans 13 amino acids. CDR3 sequence: CASSFRQSQGQYF. CDR3 coding DNA: TGCGCCAGCAGCTTTCGACAGTCTCAAGGGCAGTACTTC.

The chain combines TRBV24-1 with TRBJ2-3; TRBD2 might be the D (6 bases). Germline V lookup: CDR1 KGHDR, CDR2 SFDVKD. This CDR3 comprises 15 residues. Deletions cut 6 bases from V and 2 bases from J, with 14 bases between. CDR3 sequence: CATSMAGTVTDTQYF. The CDR3 DNA follows: TGTGCCACCAGTATGGCGGGGACTGTCACAGATACGCAGTATTTT.